This T cell receptor (beta chain) was sequenced during a study of blood T cell repertoires in COVID-19 (dated by TCRdb to 2018 to 2020). As for the study more broadly: The collaborator samples originated in the United States, Italy and Spain and spanned the acute and convalescent phases of COVID-19. Samples were obtained from the ongoing ImmuneRACE study (first 160 participants) and from 1,254 subjects provided by 6 global collaborators. The prospective study material was composed of cDNA or gDNA derived from T cells, B-cell-depleted T cells, or PBMCs. The repertoires were released in a freely available public database intended as a resource for research on the immune response to SARS-CoV-2. Subjects who had been exposed to COVID-19, were actively infected with it, or had recovered from it provided the deeply sampled blood TCRbeta repertoires that made up the dataset. Nearly every sample came with metadata listing a de-identified subject ID, COVID-19 status, age in years and sex. HLA class I and class II types, where available, came from metadata supplied by the sample provider rather than from assay-based typing. The investigation overall reported the following: Clinical and demographic metadata were provided uncurated, with the amount varying by source and participant.

Regarding this clone: The antigen this receptor binds is unknown. No quality values exist for individual bases; no much larger clone is one base distant.

Participants in the prospective study were aged roughly 18 to 95 years, lived in 20 to 30 United States geographic areas, and enrolled through a virtual design. To assign participants to cohorts, the prospective study relied on clinical history that participants themselves reported in a screening survey and a study questionnaire. Recovered participants in ImmuneRACE Cohort 3 were defined as having two consecutive negative NP/OP PCR tests, clearance from a healthcare professional, or resolution of symptoms. In the prospective study, whole blood, serum and a nasopharyngeal or oropharyngeal swab were collected from each participant by mobile phlebotomists. Participants in the prospective study had the option to provide additional blood draws and questionnaires over a roughly two-month period. Blood samples from the prospective study were shipped frozen or at room temperature prior to DNA extraction.

TCRbeta CDR3 regions were amplified from genomic DNA using the immunoSEQ Assay, a bias-controlled multiplex PCR. The original methods were these. Nucleated cell counts per sample were estimated from amplification of reference gene primers within the assay. Sequence reads were collapsed and filtered to measure the absolute abundance of every unique TCRbeta CDR3 rearrangement. Productive Simpson clonality was computed per sample as the square root of Simpson's diversity index over productive rearrangements. TCRdb stores this immuneACCESS table with in-frame sequences only. Part of the clones is absent; in the studies checked, under half of the shortfall reflects unresolved V genes, and no reason is known for the rest. Clone size and V and J calls were adopted from that table, with D and trimming inferred from the DNA. This sample holds about 320,000 clones; 75% to 90% were observed only once. The top ten clonotypes cover around 5% of the sample.

For CDR1 and CDR2, the germline V gene (reference sequence) lists LGHDT and YNNKEL. Trimming costs V 2 bases and J 0 bases, and their ends lie 7 bases apart. The CDR3 runs 14 amino acids, cysteine and phenylalanine included. Left in the record is the CDR3 DNA by itself, 42 bases read in frame from the first base. This receptor was taken from a man in his thirties or forties who had recovered from COVID-19. The chain is encoded by TRBV3-1 (or the pseudogene TRBV3-2) joined to TRBJ1-2; the D gene identity is not certain. The sample was PBMCs or T cells enriched from blood (not recorded which). The bases read TGTGCCAGCAGCCAATTGTCAGCTAACTATGGCTACACCTTC. This encodes CASSQLSANYGYTF.